The next 19 T cell receptor beta chains were all read from a single sample in a study of Ad26.COV2.S vaccination and SARS-CoV-2 variants. Assay: immunoSEQ multiplex PCR; the TCRdb copy retains only in-frame clones and omits some. The table records 440,000 or so clones, 90% of them present only once. Treatment: about 20 received Ad26.COV2.S at low or high dose, single or two shots; a few received placebo; per-sample allocation not given. Sampling took place 63 days after the first vaccine or placebo injection. This specimen consisted of peripheral blood, obtained in a trial of Ad26.COV2.S vaccine versus placebo. All receptors derive from a person aged 18-65 years who received the Ad26.COV2.S COVID-19 vaccine or a placebo.

There are a few counts of this clone. This chain connects TRBV2 to TRBJ1-2; 9 bases are shared with TRBD1. This CDR3 spans 15 amino acids. Germline trimming cut 2 bases from V and 3 bases from J; bases unmatched to any gene: 4. CDR1 and CDR2 from the germline V gene are SNHLY and FYNNEI. CDR3 sequence reads: CASSENWDRDYGYTF. CDR3 sequence (DNA): TGTGCCAGCAGTGAAAATTGGGACAGGGACTATGGCTACACCTTC.

V is TRBV14 and J is TRBJ2-1; 12 bases match TRBD2. The CDR3 spans 18 residues. Trimming cost V 0 bases and J 7 bases; bases outside gene matches: 10. The germline CDR1 and CDR2 sequences are SGHDN and FVKESK. CDR3 sequence (DNA): TGTGCCAGCAGCCAAGAAAAGACTAGCGGGAGATTACGGAATGAGCAGTTCTTC. This gives the protein CASSQEKTSGRLRNEQFF.

In the case of this clone: Other DNA sequences in this sample translate to the same CDR3. This chain's CDR3 is CASSQGLAGVYEQYF. The DNA for the CDR3 is TGTGCCAGCAGCCAAGGACTAGCGGGAGTCTACGAGCAGTACTTC. This chain connects TRBV3-1 (or the pseudogene TRBV3-2) to TRBJ2-7; 12 positions match TRBD2. This CDR3 region has 15 residues. V trimming: 1 base; J trimming: 3 bases; junction bases outside the gene matches: 1. Per germline, CDR1 LGHDT and CDR2 YNNKEL (reference sequence).

This clone was detected a few times. The V and J genes are TRBV6-2 or TRBV6-3 and TRBJ1-3; D might be TRBD1 (5 bases). CDR3 length: 15 residues. The V gene's germline CDR1 is MNHEY and CDR2 SVGEGT. V shed 2 bases and J shed 4 bases, with 12 bases lying between them. In DNA, the CDR3 is TGTGCCAGCAGTTACGACGCAACAGGAGGAAACACCATATATTTT. Translating gives CASSYDATGGNTIYF.

Concerning this clone: One end of the junction does not line up with germline, which may come from a read error. The chain employs TRBV4-3 and TRBJ2-5; D is perhaps TRBD1 (6 bases). The CDR3 extends over 19 amino acids. Germline V gene data show CDR1 as LGHNA and CDR2 as YSLEER. CDR3 region: CTSSQDRIRQGRWQETQYF. The CDR3 DNA follows: TGCACCAGCAGCCAAGACCGAATTAGGCAGGGGCGGTGGCAAGAGACCCAGTACTTC.

The chain combines TRBV19 with TRBJ1-2; 12 positions match TRBD1. Trimming removed 5 bases from V and 6 bases from J; junction bases left unmatched: 7. CDR3 size: 15 residues. In germline, CDR1 is LNHDA, CDR2 SQIVND (reference sequence). The CDR3 DNA is TGTGCCAGTAGTCCCCGGGACAGGGGGCACGATGGCTACACCTTC. Translation gives CASSPRDRGHDGYTF. The whole variable domain, filled in from reference TRBV19 and TRBJ1-2, reads DGGITQSPKYLFRKEGQNVTLSCEQNLNHDAMYWYRQDPGQGLRLIYYSQIVNDFQKGDIAEGYSVSREKKESFPLTVTSAQKNPTAFYLCASSPRDRGHDGYTFGSGTRLTVV.

The chain employs TRBV28 and TRBJ2-1; possibly TRBD2 for D (6 bases). Germline CDR1 MDHEN, CDR2 SYDVKM. Between the trimmed V and J ends, which lost 6 bases and 7 bases, there was a span of 16 bases. The CDR3 runs 14 residues. The chain's CDR3 is CASRLGLPWNEQFF. CDR3 nucleotides: TGTGCCAGCAGACTGGGACTTCCCTGGAATGAGCAGTTCTTC.

This chain uses TRBV24-1 with TRBJ2-2; D not resolved. The CDR3 contains 13 residues. Per the germline V gene, CDR1 is KGHDR and CDR2 is SFDVKD. The germline V and J ends were trimmed by 7 bases and 4 bases, with 9 bases remaining between them. CDR3 sequence reads: CATSLTSTGELFF. In DNA, the CDR3 is TGTGCCACCAGCCTGACTTCCACCGGGGAGCTGTTTTTT.

V and J are TRBV9 and TRBJ2-3; tentative D call: TRBD1 (6 bases). Germline V gives CDR1 SGDLS, CDR2 YYNGEE. The V end was cut by 4 bases, the J end by 0 bases, with 12 bases between. The CDR3 covers 15 residues. Written as DNA, the CDR3 is TGTGCCAGCAGCTCCACAGGGCGTAGCACAGATACGCAGTATTTT. Amino acids: CASSSTGRSTDTQYF.

The chain employs TRBV7-2 and TRBJ2-2; 13 bases fit TRBD2. The CDR3 totals 17 residues. V shed 5 bases and J 5 bases; nucleotides not matched to a gene: 8. Germline CDR1 SGHTA, CDR2 FQGNSA. The CDR3 coding sequence is TGTGCCAGCAGCACGGGACTAGCGGGACAGGTTACCGGGGAGCTGTTTTTT. Its protein is CASSTGLAGQVTGELFF. Combining the CDR3 with reference TRBV7-2 and TRBJ2-2 gives the whole variable domain GAGVSQSPSNKVTEKGKDVELRCDPISGHTALYWYRQSLGQGLEFLIYFQGNSAPDKSGLPSDRFSAERTGGSVSTLTIQRTQQEDSAVYLCASSTGLAGQVTGELFFGEGSRLTVL.

The CDR3 DNA reads TGTGCCAGCAGCTTAGTAGGACAGGGCATACCCTACGAGCAGTACTTC. Its protein is CASSLVGQGIPYEQYF. The V gene is TRBV13, the J gene TRBJ2-7; 8 bases line up with TRBD1. CDR1 is PRHDT, CDR2 FYEKMQ, per germline (reference sequence). The CDR3 has 16 amino acids. V trimming: 1 base; J trimming: 2 bases; junction bases outside the gene matches: 7.

The CDR3 sequence: CASSPPRDTGANVLTF. The CDR3 nucleotides are TGTGCCAGCTCACCACCTCGAGATACTGGGGCCAACGTCCTGACTTTC. The rearrangement links TRBV18 to TRBJ2-6; D is unclear. Trimming cost V 0 bases and J 2 bases, with 8 bases left between them. Germline assignment: CDR1 KGHSH and CDR2 LQKENI. CDR3 length: 16 residues.

V is TRBV3-1 (or the pseudogene TRBV3-2) and J is TRBJ2-7, with 7 nucleotides matching TRBD2. The CDR3 is made up of 16 amino acids. From germline, CDR1 is LGHDT and CDR2 YNNKEL (reference sequence). Unmatched junction bases numbered 8, after V lost 0 bases and J lost 3 bases. The CDR3 sequence is CASSQEHRGSRYEQYF. CDR3 DNA sequence: TGTGCCAGCAGCCAAGAGCATCGCGGGAGTCGCTACGAGCAGTACTTC.

This chain connects TRBV28 to TRBJ1-2; TRBD1 might be the D (6 bases). Trimming left V 5 bases short and J 4 bases short, with 20 bases between. The CDR3 runs to 16 residues. CDR1 MDHEN and CDR2 SYDVKM come from the germline V gene. The CDR3 DNA reads TGTGCCAGCAGTCCCCTCCAATATGACAGGACCTATGGCTACACCTTC. Translating it yields CASSPLQYDRTYGYTF.

This clone appeared a single time. The rearrangement joins TRBV27 to TRBJ2-1; TRBD2 agrees at 14 bases. CDR1 is MNHEY and CDR2 is SMNVEV in the germline V gene (reference sequence). Trimming cost V 5 bases and J 8 bases; bases outside gene matches: 8. The CDR3 sequence is 16 residues long. The CDR3 DNA reads TGTGCCAGCAGTCCCCGACTAGCGGGAGGGAGCGATGAGCAGTTCTTC. Translated, it gives CASSPRLAGGSDEQFF.

This chain uses TRBV6-2 or TRBV6-3 with TRBJ2-1; 8 nucleotides agree with TRBD2. Germline V gives CDR1 MNHEY, CDR2 SVGEGT. The CDR3 runs 20 residues. The J segment lost 0 bases and the V segment lost 0 bases, leaving 13 bases of the junction unmatched. The CDR3 loop is CASSYSRLASGPSSYNEQFF. Here the CDR3 DNA reads TGTGCCAGCAGTTACTCGAGGTTGGCTAGCGGGCCTAGCTCCTACAATGAGCAGTTCTTC.

The chain employs TRBV20-1 and TRBJ2-7, with TRBD2 identical over 11 bases. CDR1 DFQATT and CDR2 SNEGSKA come from the germline V gene (reference sequence). V was pared by 6 bases and J by 4 bases, with 8 bases of the junction left unmatched. The CDR3 has 14 residues. This CDR3 is CSASPSGRKYEQYF. The CDR3 bases are TGCAGTGCAAGTCCTAGCGGGAGGAAGTACGAGCAGTACTTC.

The chain is built from TRBV5-6 and TRBJ2-7; no definite D call. Germline V lookup: CDR1 SGHDT, CDR2 YYEEEE. CDR3 length: 12 residues. V lost 3 bases and J 3 bases, leaving 7 bases between the germline ends. The CDR3 loop is CASSYDFYEQYF. CDR3 DNA sequence: TGTGCCAGCAGCTACGACTTCTACGAGCAGTACTTC.

The J gene is TRBJ2-2, the V gene TRBV18; D not resolved. Germline V lookup: CDR1 KGHSH, CDR2 LQKENI. CDR3 length: 12 amino acids. V was shortened by 5 bases and J by 4 bases, with 5 bases between the two germline ends. The CDR3 region is CASSAVTGELFF. CDR3 in DNA: TGTGCCAGCTCAGCGGTCACCGGGGAGCTGTTTTTT.